A single sample is the source of the 3 T cell receptor beta chains below, sequenced in a study of identical twins. Each CDR3 protein is one row after TCRdb ran MiXCR on the 5' RACE reads. Altogether roughly 470,000 distinct CDR3 sequences are present, roughly 13% being singletons, with the ten largest covering approximately 1%. The sample was also linked to a second study, of yellow fever vaccine responses in identical twins.

The sequencing input was CD4+ T cells sorted from blood. The receptors derive from a young woman in good health.

This clonotype was counted ten times or more. The chain joins TRBV28 to TRBJ1-2; D remains unclear. V shed 5 bases and J shed 2 bases, with 12 bases lying between them. Germline-derived CDR1 and CDR2 are MDHEN and SYDVKM. This CDR3 comprises 14 residues. CDR3 amino acids: CASSPAGKNYGYTF. The CDR3 DNA follows: TGTGCCAGCAGTCCTGCGGGCAAAAACTATGGCTACACCTTC.

This clonotype was counted only a few times. This sequence joins TRBV5-1 and TRBJ2-7, with D maybe TRBD1 (5 bases). The CDR3 contains 14 residues. Germline V gene lookup returns CDR1 SGHRS and CDR2 YFSETQ. V dropped 1 base and J dropped 3 bases, with 11 bases sitting between them. Here the CDR3 reads CASSLRQGGYEQYF. CDR3 in DNA: TGCGCCAGCAGCTTGCGGCAGGGCGGCTACGAGCAGTACTTC.

The V call is TRBV5-1, the J call TRBJ2-1; D possibly uses TRBD1 or TRBD2 (5 bases each). V was pared by 0 bases and J by 4 bases, with 14 bases between. The germline CDR1 and CDR2 sequences are SGHRS and YFSETQ. This CDR3 contains 16 residues. The CDR3 protein is CASSLVRFGTYNEQFF. The DNA of the CDR3 is TGCGCCAGCAGCTTGGTCCGGTTCGGGACGTACAATGAGCAGTTCTTC. The whole variable domain, remainder taken from reference TRBV5-1 and TRBJ2-1, is KAGVTQTPRYLIKTRGQQVTLSCSPISGHRSVSWYQQTPGQGLQFLFEYFSETQRNKGNFPGRFSGRQFSNSRSEMNVSTLELGDSALYLCASSLVRFGTYNEQFFGPGTRLTVL.